Below, one T cell receptor (beta chain) is given with its context. This record belongs to a study of cytotoxic CD8 clonotypes in ibrutinib-treated CLL. On the study more broadly: With a range of 6 to 36, the median treatment time before response samples were taken was eleven to twelve months.

TCRdb keeps only in-frame clones here, not all; method: immunoSEQ multiplex PCR. This sample has 100,000 to 150,000 clones, with approximately 85% found just once. Germline CDR1 is SGDLS and CDR2 is YYNGEE. Trimming stripped 4 bases from V and 3 bases from J, with 14 bases between. This CDR3 contains 15 residues. The gene calls are TRBV9 and TRBJ1-5; TRBD1 is a possible D gene (6 bases). This sequence originates from a human donor with chronic lymphocytic leukemia. The source was PBMCs, collected after 24 months of ibrutinib treatment. In nucleotides, the CDR3 is TGTGCCAGCAGCCCCGGGGGCGGGTCCAATCAGCCCCAGCATTTT. Amino acid sequence: CASSPGGGSNQPQHF.